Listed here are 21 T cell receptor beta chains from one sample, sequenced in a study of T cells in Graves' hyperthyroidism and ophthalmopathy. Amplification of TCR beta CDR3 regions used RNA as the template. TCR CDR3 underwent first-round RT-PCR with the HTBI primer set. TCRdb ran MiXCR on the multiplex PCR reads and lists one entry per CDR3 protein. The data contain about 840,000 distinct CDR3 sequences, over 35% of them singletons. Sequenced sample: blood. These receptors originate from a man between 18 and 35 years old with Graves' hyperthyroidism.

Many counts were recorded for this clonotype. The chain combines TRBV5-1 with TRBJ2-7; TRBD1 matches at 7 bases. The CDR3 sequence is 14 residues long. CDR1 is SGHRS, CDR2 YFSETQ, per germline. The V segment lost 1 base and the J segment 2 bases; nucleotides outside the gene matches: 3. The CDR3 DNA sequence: TGCGCCAGCAGCTTGACAGGGGACACCTACGAGCAGTACTTC. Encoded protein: CASSLTGDTYEQYF.

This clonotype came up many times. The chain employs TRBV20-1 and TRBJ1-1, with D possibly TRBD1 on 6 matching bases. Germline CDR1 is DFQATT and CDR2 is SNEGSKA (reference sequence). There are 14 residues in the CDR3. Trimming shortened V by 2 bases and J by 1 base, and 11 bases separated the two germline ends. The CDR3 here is CSARLGARNTEAFF. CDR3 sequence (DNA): TGCAGTGCTAGACTGGGGGCGAGGAACACTGAAGCTTTCTTT.

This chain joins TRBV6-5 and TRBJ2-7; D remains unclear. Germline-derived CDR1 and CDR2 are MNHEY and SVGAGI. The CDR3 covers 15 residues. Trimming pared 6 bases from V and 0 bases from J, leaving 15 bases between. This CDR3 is CASSSTAVSSYEQYF. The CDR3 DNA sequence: TGTGCCAGCAGCTCTACAGCCGTAAGCTCCTACGAGCAGTACTTC.

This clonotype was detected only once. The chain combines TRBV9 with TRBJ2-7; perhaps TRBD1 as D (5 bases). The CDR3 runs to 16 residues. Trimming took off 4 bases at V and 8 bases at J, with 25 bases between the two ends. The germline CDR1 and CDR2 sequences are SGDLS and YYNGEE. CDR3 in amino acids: CASSQSIVGPGSQQYF. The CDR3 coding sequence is TGTGCCAGCAGCCAATCAATAGTGGGGCCGGGCTCTCAGCAGTACTTC.

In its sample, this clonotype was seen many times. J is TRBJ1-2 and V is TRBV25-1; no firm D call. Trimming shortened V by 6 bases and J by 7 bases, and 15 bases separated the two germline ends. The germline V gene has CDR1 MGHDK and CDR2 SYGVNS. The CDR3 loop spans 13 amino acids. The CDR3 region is CASSQNPAIGYTF. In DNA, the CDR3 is TGTGCCAGCAGCCAAAACCCAGCTATTGGCTACACCTTC.

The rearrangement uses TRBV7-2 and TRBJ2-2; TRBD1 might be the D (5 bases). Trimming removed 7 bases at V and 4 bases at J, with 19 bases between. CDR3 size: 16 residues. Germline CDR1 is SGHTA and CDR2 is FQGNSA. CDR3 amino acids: CASISFMRQGTGELFF. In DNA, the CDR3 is TGTGCCAGCATTTCGTTCATGAGGCAGGGCACCGGGGAGCTGTTTTTT.

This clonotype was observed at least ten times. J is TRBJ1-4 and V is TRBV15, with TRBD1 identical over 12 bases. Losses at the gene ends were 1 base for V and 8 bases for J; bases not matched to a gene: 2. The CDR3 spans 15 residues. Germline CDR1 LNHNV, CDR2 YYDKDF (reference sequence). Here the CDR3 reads CATSRGDRGREKLFF. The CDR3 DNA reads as TGTGCCACCAGCAGAGGGGACAGGGGGCGAGAAAAACTGTTTTTT.

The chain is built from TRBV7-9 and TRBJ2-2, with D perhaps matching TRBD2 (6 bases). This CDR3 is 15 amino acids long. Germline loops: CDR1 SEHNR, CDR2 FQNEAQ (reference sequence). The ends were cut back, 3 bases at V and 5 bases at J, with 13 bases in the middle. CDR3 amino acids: CASSFSGRGTGELFF. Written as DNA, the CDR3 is TGTGCCAGCAGCTTCTCCGGGAGAGGAACCGGGGAGCTGTTTTTT.

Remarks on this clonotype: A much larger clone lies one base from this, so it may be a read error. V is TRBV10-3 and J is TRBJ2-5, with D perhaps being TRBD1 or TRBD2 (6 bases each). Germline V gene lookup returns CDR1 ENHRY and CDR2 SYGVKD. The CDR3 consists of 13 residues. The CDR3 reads CAIRGGVQETQHF. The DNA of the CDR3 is TGTGCCATCAGGGGGGGCGTTCAAGAGACCCAGCACTTC.

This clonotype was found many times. The DNA of the CDR3 is TGTGCCAGTAGTATCAGCGGGTTGGGAAGCAATCAGCCCCAGCATTTT. It is translated as CASSISGLGSNQPQHF. The V and J genes are TRBV19 and TRBJ1-5, with D uncertain. The CDR3 sequence is 16 residues long. In germline, CDR1 is LNHDA, CDR2 SQIVND (reference sequence). V was pared by 3 bases and J by 1 base, with 13 bases between.

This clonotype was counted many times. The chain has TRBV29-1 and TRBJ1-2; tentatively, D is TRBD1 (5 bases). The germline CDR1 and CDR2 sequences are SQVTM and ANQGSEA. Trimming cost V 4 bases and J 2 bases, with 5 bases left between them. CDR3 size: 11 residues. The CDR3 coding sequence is TGCAGCGTTGCAGGGAACTATGGCTACACCTTC. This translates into CSVAGNYGYTF.

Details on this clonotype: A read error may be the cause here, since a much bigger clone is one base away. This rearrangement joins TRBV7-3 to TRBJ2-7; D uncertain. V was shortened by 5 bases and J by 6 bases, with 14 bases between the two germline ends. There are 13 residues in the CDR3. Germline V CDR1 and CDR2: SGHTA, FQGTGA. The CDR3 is CASSVTGCCEQYF. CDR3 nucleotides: TGTGCCAGCAGCGTGACTGGCTGCTGCGAGCAGTACTTC. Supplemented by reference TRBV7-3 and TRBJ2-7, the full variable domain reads GAGVSQTPSNKVTEKGKYVELRCDPISGHTALYWYRQSLGQGPEFLIYFQGTGAADDSGLPNDRFFAVRPEGSVSTLKIQRTERGDSAVYLCASSVTGCCEQYFGPGTRLTVT.

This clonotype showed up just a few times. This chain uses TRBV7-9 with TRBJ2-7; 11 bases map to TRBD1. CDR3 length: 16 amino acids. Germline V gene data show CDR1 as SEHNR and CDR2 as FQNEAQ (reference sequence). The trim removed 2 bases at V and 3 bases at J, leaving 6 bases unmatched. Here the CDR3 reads CASSLLSGTGGYEQYF. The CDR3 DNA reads TGTGCCAGCAGCTTACTCTCCGGGACAGGGGGCTACGAGCAGTACTTC.

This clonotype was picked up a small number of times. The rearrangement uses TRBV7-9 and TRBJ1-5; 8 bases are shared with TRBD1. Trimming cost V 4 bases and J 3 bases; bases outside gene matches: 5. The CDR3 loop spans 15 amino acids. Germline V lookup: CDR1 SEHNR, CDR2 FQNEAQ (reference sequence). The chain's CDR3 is CASSSQGAPNQPQHF. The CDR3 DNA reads TGTGCCAGCAGCTCCCAGGGGGCCCCCAATCAGCCCCAGCATTTT.

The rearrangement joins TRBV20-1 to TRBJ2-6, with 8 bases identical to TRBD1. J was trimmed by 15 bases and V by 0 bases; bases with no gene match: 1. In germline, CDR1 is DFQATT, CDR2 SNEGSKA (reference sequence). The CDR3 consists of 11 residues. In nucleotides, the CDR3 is TGCAGTGCTAGAGATGGACAGGGCCTGACTTTC. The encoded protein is CSARDGQGLTF.

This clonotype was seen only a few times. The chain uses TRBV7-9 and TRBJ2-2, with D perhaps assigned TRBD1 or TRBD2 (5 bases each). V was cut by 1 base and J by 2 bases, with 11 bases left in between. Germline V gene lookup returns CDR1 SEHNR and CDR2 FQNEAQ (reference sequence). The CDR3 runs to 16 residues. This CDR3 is CASSLVGTSNTGELFF. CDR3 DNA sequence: TGTGCCAGCAGCTTAGTTGGGACCTCTAACACCGGGGAGCTGTTTTTT.

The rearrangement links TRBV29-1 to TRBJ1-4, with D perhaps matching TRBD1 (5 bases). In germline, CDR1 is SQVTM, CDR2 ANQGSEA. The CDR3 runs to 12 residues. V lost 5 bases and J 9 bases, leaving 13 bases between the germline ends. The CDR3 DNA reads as TGCAGCGTTACGTACGGGGACCAAAAACTGTTTTTT. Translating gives CSVTYGDQKLFF.

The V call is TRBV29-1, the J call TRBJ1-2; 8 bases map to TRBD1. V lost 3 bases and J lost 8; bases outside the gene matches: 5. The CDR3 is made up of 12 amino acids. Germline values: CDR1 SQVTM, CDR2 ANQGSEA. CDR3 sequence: CSVDSGGLGYTF. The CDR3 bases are TGCAGCGTTGACTCAGGGGGCTTAGGCTACACCTTC.

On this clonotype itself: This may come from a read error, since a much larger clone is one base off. CDR3 in DNA: TGTGCCAGCAACCCGACTAGCGGTAGGTACTACGAGCAGTACTTC. Encoded protein: CASNPTSGRYYEQYF. The chain couples TRBV7-9 to TRBJ2-7, with 9 bases lining up with TRBD2. Unmatched junction bases numbered 10, after V lost 7 bases and J lost 3 bases. Germline V gives CDR1 SEHNR, CDR2 FQNEAQ (reference sequence). The CDR3 totals 15 residues. Full variable domain (remainder filled in from reference TRBV7-9 and TRBJ2-7): DTGVSQNPRHKITKRGQNVTFRCDPISEHNRLYWYRQTLGQGPEFLTYFQNEAQLEKSRLLSDRFSAERPKGSFSTLEIQRTEQGDSAMYLCASNPTSGRYYEQYFGPGTRLTVT.

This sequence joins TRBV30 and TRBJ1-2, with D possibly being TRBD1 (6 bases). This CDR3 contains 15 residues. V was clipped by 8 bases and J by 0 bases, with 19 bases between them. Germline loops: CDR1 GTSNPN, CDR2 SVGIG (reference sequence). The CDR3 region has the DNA TGTGCCAGCAGTGTACAGGGTGACGCTAACTATGGCTACACCTTC. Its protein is CASSVQGDANYGYTF.

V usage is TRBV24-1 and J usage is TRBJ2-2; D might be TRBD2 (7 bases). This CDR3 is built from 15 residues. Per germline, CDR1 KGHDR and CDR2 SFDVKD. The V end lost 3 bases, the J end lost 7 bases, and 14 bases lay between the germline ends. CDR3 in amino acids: CATSDGRDIGGELFF. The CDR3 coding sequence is TGTGCCACCAGTGATGGGAGGGACATCGGCGGGGAGCTGTTTTTT.